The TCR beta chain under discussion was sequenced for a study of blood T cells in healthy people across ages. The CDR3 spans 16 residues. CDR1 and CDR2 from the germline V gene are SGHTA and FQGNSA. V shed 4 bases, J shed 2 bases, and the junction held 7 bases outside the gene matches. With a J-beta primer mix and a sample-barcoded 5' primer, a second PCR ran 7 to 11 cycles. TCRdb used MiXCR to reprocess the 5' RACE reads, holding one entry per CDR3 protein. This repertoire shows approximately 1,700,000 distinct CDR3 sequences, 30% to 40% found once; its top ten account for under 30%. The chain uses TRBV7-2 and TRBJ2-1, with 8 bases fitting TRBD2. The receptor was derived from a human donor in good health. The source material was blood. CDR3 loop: CASSSLAGPPYNEQFF. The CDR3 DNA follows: TGTGCCAGCAGCTCGTTAGCGGGGCCCCCCTACAATGAGCAGTTCTTC.